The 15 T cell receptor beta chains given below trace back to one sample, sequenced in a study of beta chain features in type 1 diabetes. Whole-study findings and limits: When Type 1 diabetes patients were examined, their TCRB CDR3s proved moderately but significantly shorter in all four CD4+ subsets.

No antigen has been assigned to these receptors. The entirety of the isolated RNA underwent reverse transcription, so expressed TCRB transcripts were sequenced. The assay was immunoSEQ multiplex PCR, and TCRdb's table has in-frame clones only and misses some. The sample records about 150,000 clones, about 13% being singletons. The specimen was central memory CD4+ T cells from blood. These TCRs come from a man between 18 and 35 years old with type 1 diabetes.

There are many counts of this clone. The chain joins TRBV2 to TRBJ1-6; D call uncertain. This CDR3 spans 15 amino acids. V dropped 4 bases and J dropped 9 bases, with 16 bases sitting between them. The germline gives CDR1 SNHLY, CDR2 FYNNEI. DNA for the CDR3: TGTGCCAGCAGTGGGACTCCCTCGTTGGGTTCACCCCTCCACTTT. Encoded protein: CASSGTPSLGSPLHF.

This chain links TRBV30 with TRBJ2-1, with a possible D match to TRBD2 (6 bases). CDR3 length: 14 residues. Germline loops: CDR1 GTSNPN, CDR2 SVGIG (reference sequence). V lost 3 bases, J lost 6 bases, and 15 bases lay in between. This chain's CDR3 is CAWSVLGGINEQFF. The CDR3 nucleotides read TGTGCCTGGAGCGTACTCGGGGGTATCAATGAGCAGTTCTTC.

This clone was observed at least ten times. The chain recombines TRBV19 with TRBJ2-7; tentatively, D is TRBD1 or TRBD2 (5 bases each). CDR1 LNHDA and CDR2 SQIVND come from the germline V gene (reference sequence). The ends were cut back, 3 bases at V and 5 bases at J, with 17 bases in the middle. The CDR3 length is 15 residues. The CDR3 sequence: CASSIGAGTLDEQYF. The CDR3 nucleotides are TGTGCCAGTAGTATTGGGGCAGGGACCCTTGACGAGCAGTACTTC.

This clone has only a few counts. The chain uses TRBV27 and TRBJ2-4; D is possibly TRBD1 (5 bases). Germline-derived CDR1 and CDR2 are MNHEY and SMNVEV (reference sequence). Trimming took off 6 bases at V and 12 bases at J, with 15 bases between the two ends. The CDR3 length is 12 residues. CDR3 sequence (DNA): TGTGCCAGCAGGGCTACAGGTCAAACTCAGTACTTC. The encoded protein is CASRATGQTQYF.

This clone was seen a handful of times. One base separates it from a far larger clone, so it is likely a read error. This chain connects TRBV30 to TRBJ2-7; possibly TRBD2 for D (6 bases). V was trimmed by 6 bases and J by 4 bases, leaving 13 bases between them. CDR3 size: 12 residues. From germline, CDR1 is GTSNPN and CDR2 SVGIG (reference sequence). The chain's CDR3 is CACTAGQYEQYF. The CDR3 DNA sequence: TGTGCCTGTACGGCGGGGCAATACGAGCAGTACTTC.

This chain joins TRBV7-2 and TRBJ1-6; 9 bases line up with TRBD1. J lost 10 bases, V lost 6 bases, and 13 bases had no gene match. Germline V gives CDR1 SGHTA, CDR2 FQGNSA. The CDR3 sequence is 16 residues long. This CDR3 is CASRSSGTGSRSPLHF. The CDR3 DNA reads TGTGCCAGCAGATCTTCCGGGACAGGGAGTCGATCACCCCTCCACTTT.

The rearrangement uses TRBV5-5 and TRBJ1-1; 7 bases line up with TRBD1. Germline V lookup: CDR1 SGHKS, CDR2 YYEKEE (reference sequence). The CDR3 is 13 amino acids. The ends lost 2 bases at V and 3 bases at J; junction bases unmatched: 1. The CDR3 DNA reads TGTGCCAGCAGCTTCCAGGGGGACACTGAAGCTTTCTTT. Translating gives CASSFQGDTEAFF.

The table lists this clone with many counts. The CDR3 loop is CAWSGGDTQYF. In DNA form, the CDR3 reads TGTGCCTGGAGTGGAGGAGATACGCAGTATTTT. V gene TRBV30 combines with J gene TRBJ2-3; D is unclear. The CDR3 is 11 amino acids. Trimming stripped 1 base from V and 5 bases from J, with 4 bases between. Germline lookup yields CDR1 GTSNPN and CDR2 SVGIG (reference sequence).

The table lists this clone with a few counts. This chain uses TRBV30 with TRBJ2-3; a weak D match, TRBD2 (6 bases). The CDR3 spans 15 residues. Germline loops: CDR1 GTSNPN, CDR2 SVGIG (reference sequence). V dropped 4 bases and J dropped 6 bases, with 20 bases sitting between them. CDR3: CAWIPGTGGLDTQYF. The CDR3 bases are TGTGCCTGGATTCCCGGGACTGGAGGCCTTGATACGCAGTATTTT.

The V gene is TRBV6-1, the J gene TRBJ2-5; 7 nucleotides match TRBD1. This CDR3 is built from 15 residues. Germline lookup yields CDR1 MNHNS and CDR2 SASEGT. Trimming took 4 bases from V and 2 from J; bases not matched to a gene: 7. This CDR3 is CASSATLGQQETQYF. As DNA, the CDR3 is TGTGCCAGCAGTGCGACCTTGGGACAGCAAGAGACCCAGTACTTC.

In DNA form, the CDR3 reads TGTGCCAGCAGCTCCCGGTGGAACGAGGGGGACAATCAGCCCCAGCATTTT. This gives the protein CASSSRWNEGDNQPQHF. This chain connects TRBV7-9 to TRBJ1-5; TRBD1 might be the D (6 bases). CDR1 is SEHNR and CDR2 is FQNEAQ in the germline V gene (reference sequence). This CDR3 is 17 amino acids long. V dropped 4 bases and J dropped 3 bases, with 19 bases sitting between them.

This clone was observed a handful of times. CDR3 in DNA: TGTGCCAGCCCCCGGGATCCGTTCGGGTCAGACTATGGCTACACCTTC. Encoded protein: CASPRDPFGSDYGYTF. V and J are TRBV2 and TRBJ1-2; D gene uncertain. The ends were cut back, 8 bases at V and 3 bases at J, with 22 bases in the middle. Per germline, CDR1 SNHLY and CDR2 FYNNEI. This CDR3 has 16 residues.

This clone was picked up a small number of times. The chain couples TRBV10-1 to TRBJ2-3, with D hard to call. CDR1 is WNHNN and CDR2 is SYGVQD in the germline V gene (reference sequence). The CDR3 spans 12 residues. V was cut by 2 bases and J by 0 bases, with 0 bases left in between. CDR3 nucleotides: TGCGCCAGCAGTGAGAGCACAGATACGCAGTATTTT. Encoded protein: CASSESTDTQYF.

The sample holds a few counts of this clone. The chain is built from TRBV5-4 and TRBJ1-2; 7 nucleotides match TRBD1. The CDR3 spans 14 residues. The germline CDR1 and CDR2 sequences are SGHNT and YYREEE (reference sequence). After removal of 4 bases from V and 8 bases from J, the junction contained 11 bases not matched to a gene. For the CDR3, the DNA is TGTGCCAGCAGCCCACCGACAGGGTTGGGCGGCTACACCTTC. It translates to CASSPPTGLGGYTF.

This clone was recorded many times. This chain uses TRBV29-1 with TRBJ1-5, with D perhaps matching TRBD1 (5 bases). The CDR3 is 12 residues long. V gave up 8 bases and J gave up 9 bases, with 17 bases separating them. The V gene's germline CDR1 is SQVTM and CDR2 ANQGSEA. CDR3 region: CSTRDPSGPQHF. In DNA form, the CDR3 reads TGCAGCACCCGGGACCCCAGTGGGCCCCAGCATTTT. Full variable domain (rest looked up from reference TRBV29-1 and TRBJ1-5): SAVISQKPSRDICQRGTSLTIQCQVDSQVTMMFWYRQQPGQSLTLIATANQGSEATYESGFVIDKFPISRPNLTFSTLTVSNMSPEDSSIYLCSTRDPSGPQHFGDGTRLSIL.